The entry below describes one T cell receptor (beta chain). Antigen unknown. This sample stems from a study of shared clonotypes between healthy human individuals. Study conclusions and caveats: Read depth was anticipated to influence clonotype sharing among donors. Generally, naive subsets (rather than memory subsets) showed larger estimated richness.

CD8 cells regarded as naive lacked CD45RO, were positively chosen for CCR7, and omitted terminally differentiated effector memory CD45RA+ cells. Only in-frame clones appear in the TCRdb table, and some are missing; sequencing was by immunoSEQ multiplex PCR. The sample comprises 660,000 or so clones, 96% of which are singletons, and less than 0.13% rests with the top ten. Germline-derived CDR1 and CDR2 are MGHRA and YSYEKL. The V end lost 0 bases, the J end lost 3 bases, and 9 bases lay between the germline ends. The CDR3 is 14 amino acids. V and J are TRBV4-1 and TRBJ2-7; D not resolved. Sequencing input: naive CD8+ T cells sorted from blood. The TCR was taken from a woman aged 25 to 39 in good health. The CDR3 sequence is CASSQEAGFYEQYF. As DNA, the CDR3 is TGCGCCAGCAGCCAAGAAGCCGGTTTCTACGAGCAGTACTTC.